The present entry profiles one TCR beta chain with its context. The sample belongs to a study of cytomegalovirus exposure and HLA in healthy donors. The PCR employed 60 Vbeta primers together with 13 Jbeta primers. TCRdb's table, derived via immunoSEQ multiplex PCR, lists solely in-frame clones and lacks some. The sample contains 94,000 or so clones, about three quarters of which appear only once. There are 15 residues in the CDR3. With 0 bases removed from V and 5 bases from J, the gap between germline ends came to 10 bases. Per germline, CDR1 MGHRA and CDR2 YSYEKL. This chain connects TRBV4-1 to TRBJ1-4; tentatively, D is TRBD1 (5 bases). The receptor's source is a man aged 60 to 69 in good health and CMV-seronegative. Input material: PBMCs. CDR3 sequence reads: CASSQDRGMNEKLFF. The CDR3 DNA reads TGCGCCAGCAGCCAAGATCGGGGGATGAATGAAAAACTGTTTTTT.